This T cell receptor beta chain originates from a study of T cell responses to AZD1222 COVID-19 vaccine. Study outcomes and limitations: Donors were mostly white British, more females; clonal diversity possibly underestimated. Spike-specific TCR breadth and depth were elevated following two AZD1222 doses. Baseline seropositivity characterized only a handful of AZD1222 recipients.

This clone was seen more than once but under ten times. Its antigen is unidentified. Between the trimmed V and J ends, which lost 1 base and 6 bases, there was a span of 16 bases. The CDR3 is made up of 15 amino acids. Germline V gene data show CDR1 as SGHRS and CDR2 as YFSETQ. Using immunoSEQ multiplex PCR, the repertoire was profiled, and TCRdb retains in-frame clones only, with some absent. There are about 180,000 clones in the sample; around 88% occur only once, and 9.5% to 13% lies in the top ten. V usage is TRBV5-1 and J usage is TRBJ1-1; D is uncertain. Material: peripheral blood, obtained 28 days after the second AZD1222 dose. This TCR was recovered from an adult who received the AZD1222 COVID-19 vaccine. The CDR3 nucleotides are TGCGCCAGCAGCTTGAACCGCCCGAGGACTTCTGAAGCTTTCTTT. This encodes CASSLNRPRTSEAFF.